The sequence of this T cell receptor (beta chain) was determined in a study of blood T cells in healthy people across ages. Next came a second PCR, run for about 7 to 12 cycles, which used a sample-barcoded 5' primer along with a J-beta primer mix. TCRdb reanalysed the 5' RACE reads using MiXCR and keeps one entry per CDR3 protein. This table has 790,000 or so distinct CDR3 sequences, about 45% appearing once. Trimming cost V 6 bases and J 8 bases; bases outside gene matches: 13. The CDR3 extends over 15 amino acids. The source is a man aged 80 or over in good health. V and J are TRBV12-3 or TRBV12-4 and TRBJ2-1; 7 positions agree with TRBD2. The sequenced sample consisted of blood. The CDR3 sequence: CASSRREPGLDEQFF. For the CDR3, the DNA is TGTGCCAGCAGCAGGCGGGAGCCTGGGTTGGATGAGCAGTTCTTC.